The text below deals with one TCR beta chain. Its antigen is as yet unknown. The TCR beta library used iRepertoire HTBI primers with Arm-PCR amplification of CDR3. TCRdb re-called the multiplex PCR reads through MiXCR, storing one row per CDR3 protein. The sample has roughly 610,000 distinct CDR3 sequences; 15% to 20% are singletons. Time point of the sample: newly diagnosed GD, antithyroid drugs for less than 3 months. PBMCs provided the RNA from which the TCR library was made. The sample originates from a study of regulatory T cells in long-lasting Graves disease. Regarding the study as a whole: The study found lower TCR diversity in persistent Graves' patients than in newly diagnosed ones. TRBV28, TRBJ1-2 and TRBJ2-5 emerged as the favored segments in persistent disease.

Germline V gives CDR1 DFQATT, CDR2 SNEGSKA (reference sequence). Trimming cost V 4 bases and J 5 bases; bases outside gene matches: 8. The CDR3 has 15 residues. The sample also formed part of further work on T cells in Graves' hyperthyroidism and ophthalmopathy. That paper states: Ophthalmopathy was predicted by the model a median of 6.5 months ahead of onset.

This receptor was identified in a woman in her twenties or thirties with Graves disease. The starting material was peripheral blood mononuclear cells (PBMCs), obtained at new diagnosis, from a patient treated with antithyroid drugs. The chain recombines TRBV20-1 with TRBJ2-1, with 10 nucleotides matching TRBD2. The CDR3 DNA is TGCAGTGCTACCTTTCTAGCGGGAGTTAACAATGAGCAGTTCTTC. As protein: CSATFLAGVNNEQFF.